This TCR beta chain came from a study of T cell changes during pregnancy in multiple sclerosis. Only in-frame clones appear in the TCRdb table, and some are missing; sequencing was by immunoSEQ multiplex PCR. The repertoire consists of about 66,000 clones, with 90% occurring once and the leading ten covering 1.4% to 1.5%. Germline CDR1 is MDHEN and CDR2 is SYDVKM. The length of the CDR3 is 11 residues. The V end was cut by 7 bases, the J end by 8 bases, with 9 bases between. The input for sequencing was peripheral blood, taken in the third trimester of pregnancy. The chain is built from TRBV28 and TRBJ2-1; D perhaps matches TRBD2 (5 bases). The clonotype originates from a female donor with multiple sclerosis, enrolled in a pregnancy study. The CDR3 region has the DNA TGTGCCAGCACAACTAGTGATGAGCAGTTCTTC. The encoded protein is CASTTSDEQFF.